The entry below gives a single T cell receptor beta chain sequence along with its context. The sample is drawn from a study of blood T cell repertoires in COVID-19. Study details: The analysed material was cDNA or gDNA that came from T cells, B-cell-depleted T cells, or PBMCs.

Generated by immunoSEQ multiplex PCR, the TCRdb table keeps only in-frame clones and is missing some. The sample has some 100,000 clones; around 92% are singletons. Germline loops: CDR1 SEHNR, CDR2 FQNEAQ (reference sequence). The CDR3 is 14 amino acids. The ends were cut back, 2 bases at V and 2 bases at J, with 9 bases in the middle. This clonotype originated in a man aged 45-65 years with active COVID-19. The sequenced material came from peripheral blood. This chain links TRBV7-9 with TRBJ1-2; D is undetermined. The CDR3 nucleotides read TGTGCCAGCAGCTTAAGTTCAGCGAACTATGGCTACACCTTC. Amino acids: CASSLSSANYGYTF.